The entry below gives a single T cell receptor (beta chain) sequence along with its context. Its antigen remains unidentified. The J segment lost 10 bases and the V segment lost 4 bases, leaving 7 bases of the junction unmatched. The CDR3 has 14 residues. From germline, CDR1 is SGHRS and CDR2 YFSETQ. These data originate in a study of T cell responses to AZD1222 COVID-19 vaccine. Study details: Doses given second, at about 4 or about 12 weeks, were pooled. Broader study findings: Across the whole spike, CD4 TCRs peaked at regions 160-218 and 743-854. Researchers took repertoire samples only after the peak T cell response had come.

This table comes from immunoSEQ multiplex PCR, and its TCRdb copy is limited to in-frame clones, with some not included. The table records approximately 60,000 clones, roughly 84% of them present only once. Sequencing was performed on peripheral blood, taken on day 0 of AZD1222 vaccination. V and J are TRBV5-1 and TRBJ1-6; TRBD1 matches at 8 bases. The sequence came from an adult in good health. The CDR3 protein is CASSPGQGGSPLHF. In DNA form, the CDR3 reads TGCGCCAGCAGCCCCGGACAGGGAGGGTCACCCCTCCACTTT.